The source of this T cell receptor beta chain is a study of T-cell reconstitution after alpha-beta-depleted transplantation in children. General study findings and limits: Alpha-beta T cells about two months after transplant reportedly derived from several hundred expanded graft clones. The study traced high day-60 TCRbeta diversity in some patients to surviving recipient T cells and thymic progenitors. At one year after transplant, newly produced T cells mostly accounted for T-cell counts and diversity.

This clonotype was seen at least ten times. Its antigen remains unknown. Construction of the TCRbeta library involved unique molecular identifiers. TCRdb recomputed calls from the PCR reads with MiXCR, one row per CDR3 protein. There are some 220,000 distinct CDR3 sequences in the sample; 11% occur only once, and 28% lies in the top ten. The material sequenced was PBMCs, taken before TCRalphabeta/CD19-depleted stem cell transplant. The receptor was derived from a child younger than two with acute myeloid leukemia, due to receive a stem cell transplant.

The CDR3 DNA reads as TGCAGCACCGAGGGGCAGGTGGCCGGAAACACCATATATTTT. The encoded protein is CSTEGQVAGNTIYF. The chain combines TRBV29-1 with TRBJ1-3, with D possibly TRBD1 on 5 matching bases. V lost 8 bases to trimming and J lost 4 bases, with 18 bases between them. The CDR3 is 14 amino acids. Germline CDR1 and CDR2: SQVTM and ANQGSEA.